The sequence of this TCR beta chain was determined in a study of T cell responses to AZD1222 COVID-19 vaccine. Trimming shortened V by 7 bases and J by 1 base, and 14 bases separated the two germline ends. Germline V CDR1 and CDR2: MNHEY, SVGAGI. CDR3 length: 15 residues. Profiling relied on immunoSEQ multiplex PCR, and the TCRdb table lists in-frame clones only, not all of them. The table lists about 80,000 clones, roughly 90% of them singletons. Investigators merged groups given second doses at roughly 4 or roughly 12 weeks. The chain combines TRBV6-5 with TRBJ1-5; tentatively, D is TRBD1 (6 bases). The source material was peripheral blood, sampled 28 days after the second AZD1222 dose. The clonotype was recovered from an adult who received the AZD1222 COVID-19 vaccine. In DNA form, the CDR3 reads TGTGCCAGCAATTTACAGGGATGGAGCAATCAGCCCCAGCATTTT. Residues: CASNLQGWSNQPQHF.